This T cell receptor (beta chain) was documented in a study of blood T cell repertoires in COVID-19. Study background: Samples taken during acute and convalescent COVID-19 were collected in the United States, Italy and Spain.

The V gene end was trimmed by 6 bases and the J gene end by 13 bases; junction bases not matched to a gene: 2. Germline values: CDR1 LNHDA, CDR2 SQIVND (reference sequence). The CDR3 contains 12 residues. Source study methods: From reference gene primer amplification, estimates of nucleated cell counts were derived. Data came from immunoSEQ multiplex PCR; TCRdb stores just in-frame clones and leaves some out. V and J calls and clone size are those listed in that table; D and trimming were worked out from the DNA. The sample includes under 150,000 clones, roughly 77% of them seen just once. The clonotype was recovered from a man aged 55 to 70 with acute or convalescent COVID-19. Material: peripheral blood. The J gene is TRBJ2-1, the V gene TRBV19; 14 bases fit TRBD2. This chain's CDR3 is CASRGTSGRQFF. The CDR3 coding sequence is TGTGCCAGTAGGGGGACTAGCGGGAGACAGTTCTTC.